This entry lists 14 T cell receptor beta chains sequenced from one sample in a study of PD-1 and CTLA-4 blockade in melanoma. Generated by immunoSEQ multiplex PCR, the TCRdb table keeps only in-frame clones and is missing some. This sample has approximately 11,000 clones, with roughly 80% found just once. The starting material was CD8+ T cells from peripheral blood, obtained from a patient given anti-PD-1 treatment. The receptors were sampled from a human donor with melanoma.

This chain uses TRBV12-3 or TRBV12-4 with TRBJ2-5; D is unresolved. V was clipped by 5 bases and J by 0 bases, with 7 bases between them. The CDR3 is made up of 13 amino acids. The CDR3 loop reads CASSPSYQETQYF. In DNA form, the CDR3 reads TGTGCCAGCAGTCCCTCGTACCAAGAGACCCAGTACTTC.

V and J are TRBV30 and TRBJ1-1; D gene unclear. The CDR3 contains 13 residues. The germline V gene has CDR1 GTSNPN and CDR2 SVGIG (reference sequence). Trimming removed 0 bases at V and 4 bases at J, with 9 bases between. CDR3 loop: CAWSVAGSTEAFF. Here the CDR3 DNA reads TGTGCCTGGAGTGTCGCGGGGAGCACTGAAGCTTTCTTT.

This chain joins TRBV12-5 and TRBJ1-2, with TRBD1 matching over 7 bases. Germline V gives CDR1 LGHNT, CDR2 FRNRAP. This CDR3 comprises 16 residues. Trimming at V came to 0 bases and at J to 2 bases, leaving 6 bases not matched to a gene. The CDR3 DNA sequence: TGTGCTAGTGGTTTGGTACCTGACAGGGAAAACTATGGCTACACCTTC. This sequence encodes CASGLVPDRENYGYTF.

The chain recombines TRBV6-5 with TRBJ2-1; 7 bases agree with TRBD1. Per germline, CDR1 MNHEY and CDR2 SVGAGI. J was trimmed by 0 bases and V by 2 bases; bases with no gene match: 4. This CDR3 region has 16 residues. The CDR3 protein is CASSYLTGSSYNEQFF. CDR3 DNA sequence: TGTGCCAGCAGTTACCTGACAGGGAGCTCCTACAATGAGCAGTTCTTC.

The CDR3 is CAWREGENTEAFF. CDR3 nucleotide sequence: TGTGCCTGGAGAGAGGGGGAGAACACTGAAGCTTTCTTT. This sequence joins TRBV30 and TRBJ1-1, with D possibly being TRBD1 (6 bases). Per germline, CDR1 GTSNPN and CDR2 SVGIG (reference sequence). Trimming shortened V by 3 bases and J by 1 base, and 9 bases separated the two germline ends. The CDR3 has 13 amino acids.

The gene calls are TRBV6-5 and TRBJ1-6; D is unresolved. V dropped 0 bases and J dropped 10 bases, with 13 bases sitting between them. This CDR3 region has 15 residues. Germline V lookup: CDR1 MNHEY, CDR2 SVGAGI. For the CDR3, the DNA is TGTGCCAGCAGTTACTCGAGCCAGGCGGGATCACCCCTCCACTTT. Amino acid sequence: CASSYSSQAGSPLHF.

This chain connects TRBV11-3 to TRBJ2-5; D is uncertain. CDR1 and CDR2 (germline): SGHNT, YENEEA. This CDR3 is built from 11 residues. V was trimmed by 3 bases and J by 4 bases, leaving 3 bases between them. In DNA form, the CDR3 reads TGTGCCAGCAGCTTGCTAGAGACCCAGTACTTC. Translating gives CASSLLETQYF.

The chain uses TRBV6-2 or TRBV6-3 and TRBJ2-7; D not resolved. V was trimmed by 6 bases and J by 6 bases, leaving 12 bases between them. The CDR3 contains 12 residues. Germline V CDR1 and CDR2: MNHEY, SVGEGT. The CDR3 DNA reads TGTGCCAGCAGCCATCCCCCTCGCGAGCAGTACTTC. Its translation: CASSHPPREQYF.

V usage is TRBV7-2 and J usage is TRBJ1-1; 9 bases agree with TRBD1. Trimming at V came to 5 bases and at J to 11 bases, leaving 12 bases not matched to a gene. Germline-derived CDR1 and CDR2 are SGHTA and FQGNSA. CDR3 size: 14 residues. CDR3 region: CASSAYGTGIGAFF. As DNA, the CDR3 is TGTGCCAGCAGCGCATACGGGACAGGGATCGGCGCTTTCTTT. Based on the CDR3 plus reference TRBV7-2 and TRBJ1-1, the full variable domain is GAGVSQSPSNKVTEKGKDVELRCDPISGHTALYWYRQSLGQGLEFLIYFQGNSAPDKSGLPSDRFSAERTGGSVSTLTIQRTQQEDSAVYLCASSAYGTGIGAFFGQGTRLTVV.

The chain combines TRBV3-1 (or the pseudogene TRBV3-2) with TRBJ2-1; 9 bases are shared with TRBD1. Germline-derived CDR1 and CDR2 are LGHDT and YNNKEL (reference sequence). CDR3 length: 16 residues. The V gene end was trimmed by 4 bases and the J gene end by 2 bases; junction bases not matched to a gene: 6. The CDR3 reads CASSPGQGFTYNEQFF. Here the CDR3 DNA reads TGTGCCAGCAGCCCGGGACAGGGTTTTACCTACAATGAGCAGTTCTTC.

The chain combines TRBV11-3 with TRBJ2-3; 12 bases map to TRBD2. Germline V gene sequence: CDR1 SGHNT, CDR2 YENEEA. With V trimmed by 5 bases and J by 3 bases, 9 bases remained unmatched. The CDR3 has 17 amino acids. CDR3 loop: CASSLWGLAGGTDTQYF. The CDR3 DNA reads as TGTGCCAGCAGCCTCTGGGGGCTAGCGGGAGGGACAGATACGCAGTATTTT.

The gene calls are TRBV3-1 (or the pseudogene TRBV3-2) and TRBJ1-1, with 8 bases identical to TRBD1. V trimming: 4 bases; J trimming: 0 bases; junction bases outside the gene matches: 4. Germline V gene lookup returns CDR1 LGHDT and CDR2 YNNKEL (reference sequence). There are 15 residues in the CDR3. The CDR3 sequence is CASSPQQGVNTEAFF. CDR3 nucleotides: TGTGCCAGCAGCCCGCAACAGGGGGTGAACACTGAAGCTTTCTTT.

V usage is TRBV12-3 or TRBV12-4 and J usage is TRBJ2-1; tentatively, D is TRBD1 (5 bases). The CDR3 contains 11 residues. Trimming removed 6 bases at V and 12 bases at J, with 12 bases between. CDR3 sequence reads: CASSSTVGQFF. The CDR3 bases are TGTGCCAGCAGCTCGACAGTCGGGCAGTTCTTC.

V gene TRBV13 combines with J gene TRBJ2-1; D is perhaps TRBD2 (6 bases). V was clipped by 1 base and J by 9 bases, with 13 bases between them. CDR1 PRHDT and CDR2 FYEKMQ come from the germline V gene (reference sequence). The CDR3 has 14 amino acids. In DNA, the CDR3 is TGTGCCAGCAGCTTAGCCCGGGGGTTCGGTGAGCAGTTCTTC. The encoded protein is CASSLARGFGEQFF.